This entry concerns a single T cell receptor beta chain. This clone showed up just a few times. Its binding antigen is unknown. Per-base qualities were not stored, and no clone one base away is much larger. These data originate in a study of blood T cell repertoires in COVID-19 (TCRdb year 2020). Notes on the research overall: Samples from collaborators originated in the United States, Italy and Spain and spanned both the acute and convalescent phases of COVID-19. The prospective study material was composed of cDNA or gDNA derived from T cells, B-cell-depleted T cells, or PBMCs. Deeply sampled blood TCRbeta repertoires from subjects exposed to, actively infected with, or recovered from COVID-19 were included in the dataset. The repertoires were released in a freely available public database meant as a resource for research on the immune response to SARS-CoV-2. Samples came from the ongoing ImmuneRACE study (first 160 participants) plus 1,254 subjects from 6 global collaborators. Sample metadata almost always included a de-identified subject ID, COVID-19 status, age in years and sex. Where HLA class I and class II types were available, the types were taken from metadata supplied by the sample provider, not from assay-based typing. General findings and caveats noted by the study authors: How much clinical and demographic metadata was included differed by source and by participant, and the metadata was provided uncurated.

V lost 4 bases and J lost 7 bases, and the count of bases not matched to a germline gene is 3. Sequences LGHDT (CDR1) and YNNKEL (CDR2) are obtained from the germline V gene (reference sequence). The CDR3 holds 14 amino acids from the cysteine to the phenylalanine. The kept DNA is CDR3 alone, 42 bases in frame from the first base. TCRbeta CDR3 regions were amplified from genomic DNA by means of the immunoSEQ Assay, a bias-controlled multiplex PCR. Processing in the source paper ran as follows. Within the assay, amplification of reference gene primers was used to estimate how many nucleated cells each sample contained. To quantify the absolute abundance of each unique TCRbeta CDR3 rearrangement, sequence reads were collapsed and filtered. For each sample, productive Simpson clonality was calculated as the square root of Simpson's diversity index across productive rearrangements. Imported from immuneACCESS, the table was reduced by TCRdb to in-frame sequences with V and J called. These copies leave out some clones; in studies compared against another copy, an unresolved V gene accounts for under half, and the cause of the remainder is not known. From that table come the V and J calls and clone size; the DNA was used to work out D and trimming. The sample yields about 260,000 clones; roughly nine tenths were counted once. Less than 5% of the sample lies in the top ten.

Samples from volunteer blood donors who had recovered from COVID-19 were contributed by a second Seattle source. Each collaborating institution followed its own protocols to collect whole blood in K2EDTA tubes. Collaborator samples were shipped for TCRbeta analysis as frozen whole blood, isolated PBMCs, or DNA extracted from either sample type. Sequencing was carried out using peripheral blood. The sequence joins TRBV3-1 (or the pseudogene TRBV3-2) to TRBJ1-6; 8 middle bases align to TRBD1. The receptor's source is a man aged 55 to 70 who had recovered from COVID-19. CDR3 loop: CASSPTGANSPLHF. The DNA sequence is TGTGCCAGCAGCCCGACAGGGGCCAATTCACCCCTCCACTTT.